The TCR beta chain described here comes from a study of blood T cells in healthy people across ages. Study-level results: A conclusive naive versus antigen-experienced comparison was prevented by the unsorted PBMCs. Possibly, changes in expanded clonotypes were confounded because donor CMV status was unknown.

The germline CDR1 and CDR2 sequences are MNHNS and SASEGT. This CDR3 is 13 amino acids long. The V end lost 7 bases, the J end lost 7 bases, and 17 bases lay between the germline ends. A second PCR of about 7 to 11 cycles used a sample-barcoded 5' primer and a J-beta primer mix. TCRdb independently ran MiXCR on the 5' RACE reads; one entry per CDR3 protein. The profile shows more than 700,000 distinct CDR3 sequences, roughly 53% of them singletons. Concerning this clonotype itself: Antigen: not known.

There were at least 5.5 micrograms of total RNA extracted from every sample. This receptor was taken from a man older than 75 in good health. The chain recombines TRBV6-1 with TRBJ2-7; D unclear. The source material was blood. CDR3 in amino acids: CASTAVGLWEQYF. CDR3 in DNA: TGTGCCAGCACCGCCGTTGGTTTGTGGGAGCAGTACTTC.